The clone carrying this TCR beta chain was found many times. These data are taken from a study of CD8 T cells in ankylosing spondylitis. Making use of molecular barcodes, quantitative 5'-RACE generated TCR beta libraries. TCRdb analysed the 5' RACE reads with MiXCR anew, one entry per CDR3 protein. The data hold hundreds of thousands of distinct CDR3 sequences, with 20% observed a single time. V shed 7 bases, J shed 6 bases, and the junction held 13 bases outside the gene matches. The germline CDR1 and CDR2 sequences are DFQATT and SNEGSKA (reference sequence). This CDR3 contains 16 residues. The receptor was derived from a female donor with ankylosing spondylitis or in good health (not recorded which). Sample: blood, either unsorted or a sorted T cell fraction (not recorded which). The chain combines TRBV20-1 with TRBJ2-1; 12 positions agree with TRBD2. This CDR3 is CSGERGLAGTSNEQFF. For the CDR3, the DNA is TGCAGTGGAGAACGCGGACTAGCGGGGACCAGCAATGAGCAGTTCTTC.